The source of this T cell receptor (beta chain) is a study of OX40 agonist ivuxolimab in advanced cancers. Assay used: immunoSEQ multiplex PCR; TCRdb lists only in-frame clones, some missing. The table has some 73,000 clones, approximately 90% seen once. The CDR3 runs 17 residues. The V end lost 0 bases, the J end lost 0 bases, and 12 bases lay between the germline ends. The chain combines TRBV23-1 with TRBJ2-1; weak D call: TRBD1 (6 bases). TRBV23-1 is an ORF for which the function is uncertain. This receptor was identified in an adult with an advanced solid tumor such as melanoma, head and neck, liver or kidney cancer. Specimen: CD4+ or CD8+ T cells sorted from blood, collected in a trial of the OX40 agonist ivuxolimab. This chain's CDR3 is CASSQSGQSSSYNEQFF. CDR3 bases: TGCGCCAGCAGTCAATCTGGACAGTCGAGCTCCTACAATGAGCAGTTCTTC.